This is a list of T cell receptor beta chains from one sample in a study of T cells in Graves' hyperthyroidism and ophthalmopathy. Via MiXCR, TCRdb re-called the multiplex PCR reads, giving one row per CDR3 protein. This sample carries almost 600,000 distinct CDR3 sequences, around 14% of them seen once, and the ten largest clones take approximately 5.7%. The sequencing input was blood. The receptors here all came from a woman in her twenties or thirties with Graves' hyperthyroidism that later progressed to Graves' ophthalmopathy. CDR3s include the opening cysteine and the closing phenylalanine or tryptophan. The order of the fields is clone size, J gene, D gene, V gene, CDR3 DNA, CDR3 protein. A D gene is named only where the DNA matches it firmly. Some rows mark clone size as missing; the rest say once, few, many or name a class of expanded clone.

>many|TRBJ1-6|.|TRBV6-1
TGTGCCAGCAGGCCACCGAATTCACCCCTCCACTTT
CASRPPNSPLHF
>many|TRBJ2-7|TRBD2|TRBV12-5
TGTGCTAGTGGGGTACTAGCGGGGGGATACGAGCAGTACTTC
CASGVLAGGYEQYF
>.|TRBJ2-3|TRBD2|TRBV20-1
TGCAGTGCTAGGGATAGCGGGAGAGGGGATACGCAGTATTTT
CSARDSGRGDTQYF
>many|TRBJ2-7|.|TRBV11-2
TGTGCCAGCAGTTTAGGATACTACGAGCAGTACTTC
CASSLGYYEQYF
>.|TRBJ1-6|.|TRBV5-4
TGTGCCAGCAGCATAATTGTAGGGGTGGATAATTCACCCCTCCACTTT
CASSIIVGVDNSPLHF
>many|TRBJ2-2|.|TRBV7-3
TGTGCCAGCAGCTTGGCGACAGGGAACACCGGGGAGCTGTTTTTT
CASSLATGNTGELFF
>many|TRBJ2-3|TRBD2|TRBV7-9
TGTGCCAGCAGCGACTCGACTAGCCGCCGTGACACAGATACGCAGTATTTT
CASSDSTSRRDTDTQYF
>many|TRBJ1-1|.|TRBV5-4
TGTGCCAGCAGCTTTGACAGCCAAATGAGCGGCACTGAAGCTTTCTTT
CASSFDSQMSGTEAFF
>few|TRBJ1-5|.|TRBV28
TGTGCCAGCAGGTGGGGGGGGGGTAGCAATCAGCCCCAGCATTTT
CASRWGGGSNQPQHF
>many|TRBJ1-1|.|TRBV30
TGTGCCTGGAGCGTGTGGGGAACTGAAGCTTTCTTT
CAWSVWGTEAFF
>many|TRBJ2-3|TRBD1|TRBV3-1
TGTGCCAGCAGCCCATGGGACAGTCCTTCCACAGATACGCAGTATTTT
CASSPWDSPSTDTQYF
>many|TRBJ1-1|.|TRBV30
TGTGCCTCGAGGGGGGTAGGGGACACTGAAGCTTTCTTT
CASRGVGDTEAFF
>many|TRBJ1-6|.|TRBV6-2/TRBV6-3
TGTGCCAGAATTAAGAGTAGGAGCTCCTATAATTCACCCCTCCACTTT
CARIKSRSSYNSPLHF
>many|TRBJ1-2|TRBD1|TRBV2
TGTGCCAGCAGTGTTTCAGGGGGGAACTATGGCTACACCTTC
CASSVSGGNYGYTF
>few|TRBJ1-3|TRBD1|TRBV7-2
TGTGCCAGCAGCTTATACGTAGGGACAGCCGGAAACACCATATATTTT
CASSLYVGTAGNTIYF
>many|TRBJ1-1|.|TRBV30
TGTGCCTGGAGTGTTACAGGGCACACTGAAGCTTTCTTT
CAWSVTGHTEAFF
>many|TRBJ1-1|.|TRBV18
TGTGCCAGCTCACCCATAGGGAGCGCCGACACTGAAGCTTTCTTT
CASSPIGSADTEAFF
>many|TRBJ1-4|.|TRBV27
TGTGCCAGCGGGGTGTTAGGGGTCAATGAAAAACTGTTTTTT
CASGVLGVNEKLFF
>many|TRBJ2-7|.|TRBV28
TGTGCCAGCAACGCCCGCTCCTACGAGCAGTACTTC
CASNARSYEQYF
>many|TRBJ1-4|.|TRBV2
TGTGCCAGCAGCCAACCACGGCCAAGCGCAACTAATGAAAAACTGTTTTTT
CASSQPRPSATNEKLFF